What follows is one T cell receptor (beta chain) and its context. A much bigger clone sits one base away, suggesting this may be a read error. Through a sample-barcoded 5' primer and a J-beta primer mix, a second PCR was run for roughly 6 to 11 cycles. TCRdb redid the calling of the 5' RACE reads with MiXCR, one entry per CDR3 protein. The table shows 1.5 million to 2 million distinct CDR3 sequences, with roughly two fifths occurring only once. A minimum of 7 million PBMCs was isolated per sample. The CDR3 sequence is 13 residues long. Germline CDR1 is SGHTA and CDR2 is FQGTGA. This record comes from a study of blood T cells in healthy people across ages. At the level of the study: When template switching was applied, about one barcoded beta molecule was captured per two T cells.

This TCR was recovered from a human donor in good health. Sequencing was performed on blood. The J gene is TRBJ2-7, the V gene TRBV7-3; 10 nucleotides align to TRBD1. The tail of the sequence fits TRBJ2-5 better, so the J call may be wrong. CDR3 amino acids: CAGRDRGRETQYF. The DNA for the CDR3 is TGTGCCGGCAGAGACAGGGGGCGAGAGACCCAGTACTTC.